This is a list of T cell receptor beta chains from one sample in a study of radiotherapy plus CTLA-4 blockade in lung cancer. Data came from immunoSEQ multiplex PCR; TCRdb stores just in-frame clones and leaves some out. This table holds roughly 15,000 clones, 72% found once. The specimen was peripheral blood, collected from a patient treated with radiotherapy plus ipilimumab. The receptors originated from a human donor with non-small cell lung cancer whose response to radiotherapy plus ipilimumab could not be evaluated. Both conserved end residues are part of each CDR3. A D gene is named only where the DNA matches it firmly. Some rows have no size entry. The others give once, few or many, or a class for an expanded clone.

>TRBJ1-6|NA|TRBD1|TRBV5-1
CASSWPQTGENSPLHF
TGCGCCAGCAGCTGGCCCCAGACAGGGGAAAATTCACCCCTCCACTTT
>TRBJ2-2|once|NA|TRBV5-8
CASSLRGPGELFF
TGTGCCAGCAGCTTAAGGGGTCCCGGGGAGCTGTTTTTT
>TRBJ2-2|NA|NA|TRBV13
CASSLYTGELFF
TGTGCCAGCAGCCTTTACACCGGGGAGCTGTTTTTT
>TRBJ1-1|NA|NA|TRBV2
CASTFGTQDTEAFF
TGTGCCAGCACCTTCGGGACTCAGGATACTGAAGCTTTCTTT
>TRBJ1-2|NA|TRBD1|TRBV10-3
CAISDRGPEGGYTF
TGTGCCATCAGTGACAGGGGGCCAGAGGGGGGCTACACCTTC
>TRBJ1-6|NA|TRBD1|TRBV4-3
CASSQDRNYNSPLHF
TGCGCCAGCAGCCAGGACAGGAACTATAATTCACCCCTCCACTTT
>TRBJ2-3|few|NA|TRBV7-2
CASSFPTGSTDTQYF
TGTGCCAGCAGCTTCCCGACAGGCAGCACAGATACGCAGTATTTT
>TRBJ2-3|NA|TRBD2|TRBV18
CASSPGAGGTDTQYF
TGTGCCAGCTCACCAGGAGCGGGAGGCACAGATACGCAGTATTTT
>TRBJ1-1|few|NA|TRBV5-1
CASSSGLVNTEAFF
TGCGCCAGCAGCTCGGGACTGGTGAACACTGAAGCTTTCTTT
>TRBJ1-1|once|TRBD1|TRBV30
CAWTKQGKTEAFF
TGTGCCTGGACCAAACAGGGGAAGACTGAAGCTTTCTTT
>TRBJ1-1|NA|TRBD1|TRBV9
CASSPTWDRDTEAFF
TGTGCCAGCAGCCCTACCTGGGACAGGGACACTGAAGCTTTCTTT
>TRBJ1-6|once|NA|TRBV5-4
CASSPEGSNSPLHF
TGTGCCAGCAGCCCGGAGGGGTCTAATTCACCCCTCCACTTT
>TRBJ1-1|NA|TRBD1|TRBV5-1
CASSSYQGAMNTEAFF
TGCGCCAGCAGTTCCTATCAGGGGGCCATGAACACTGAAGCTTTCTTT
>TRBJ2-1|once|NA|TRBV1
CTSSQDAGGPYNEQFF
TGCACCAGCAGCCAAGATGCGGGGGGACCGTACAATGAGCAGTTCTTC
>TRBJ2-5|NA|NA|TRBV27
CASSQGWNQETQYF
TGTGCCAGCAGTCAGGGGTGGAACCAAGAGACCCAGTACTTC
>TRBJ1-2|few|TRBD1|TRBV27
CASAETGPSDYGYTF
TGTGCCAGCGCTGAGACAGGGCCGTCGGACTATGGCTACACCTTC
>TRBJ2-2|few|TRBD1|TRBV19
CASSVPGGRAGELFF
TGTGCCAGTAGTGTGCCAGGGGGCAGGGCCGGGGAGCTGTTTTTT
>TRBJ1-1|NA|TRBD1|TRBV4-3
CASSQGQGAFTEAFF
TGCGCCAGCAGCCAAGGACAGGGGGCGTTCACTGAAGCTTTCTTT